The 8 T cell receptor beta chains below were found in one sample sequenced in a study of PD-1 blockade in classical Hodgkin lymphoma. The repertoire was sequenced with immunoSEQ multiplex PCR; TCRdb's copy has only in-frame clones and lacks some. The top ten clones hold about 0.54% of a sample with 15,000 or so clones, over 80% of them seen once. The time point: newly diagnosed, previously untreated cHL patient sample. Negative selection with magnetic separation was used to purify CD4+ T cells from thawed PBMCs. Sequencing was done on a sample of CD4+ T cells from blood. All receptors derive from a human donor with classical Hodgkin lymphoma.

The genes are TRBV25-1 and TRBJ1-1, with a tentative D call TRBD1 (5 bases). CDR3 length: 13 residues. Trimming left V 7 bases short and J 1 base short, with 10 bases between. Germline lookup yields CDR1 MGHDK and CDR2 SYGVNS. As DNA, the CDR3 is TGTGCCAGCAAGGACACTGCGAACACTGAAGCTTTCTTT. Encoded protein: CASKDTANTEAFF.

The sample holds one count of this clone. The gene calls are TRBV5-1 and TRBJ2-1; TRBD1 matches 10 bases. CDR1 is SGHRS, CDR2 YFSETQ, per germline. Trimming at V came to 2 bases and at J to 7 bases, leaving 9 bases not matched to a gene. This CDR3 is built from 16 residues. The CDR3 DNA reads as TGCGCCAGCAGCTTAAACCCGGGACAGGGGACGAATGAGCAGTTCTTC. Its translation: CASSLNPGQGTNEQFF.

J is TRBJ2-7 and V is TRBV5-4; D unclear. The CDR3 runs to 13 residues. The germline CDR1 and CDR2 sequences are SGHNT and YYREEE (reference sequence). Trimming took 0 bases from V and 0 from J, leaving 4 bases between them. CDR3 in amino acids: CASSLVGSYEQYF. In DNA form, the CDR3 reads TGTGCCAGCAGCTTGGTCGGCTCCTACGAGCAGTACTTC.

This chain uses TRBV14 with TRBJ2-5; D remains ambiguous. Per germline, CDR1 SGHDN and CDR2 FVKESK. Deletions cut 2 bases from V and 3 bases from J, with 10 bases between. The CDR3 has 14 amino acids. CDR3 DNA: TGTGCCAGCAGCCAACCTTTCATTAAAGAGACCCAGTACTTC. It yields the protein CASSQPFIKETQYF.

This rearrangement joins TRBV29-1 to TRBJ2-1; unclear D gene. This CDR3 comprises 15 residues. The V end lost 6 bases, the J end lost 3 bases, and 18 bases lay between the germline ends. The germline V gene has CDR1 SQVTM and CDR2 ANQGSEA. CDR3 residues: CSVPAPKPFYNEQFF. For the CDR3, the DNA is TGCAGCGTGCCCGCTCCAAAACCTTTCTACAATGAGCAGTTCTTC.

J is TRBJ2-1 and V is TRBV20-1, with D possibly matching TRBD1 (5 bases). The CDR3 has 10 amino acids. Germline CDR1 and CDR2: DFQATT and SNEGSKA (reference sequence). The CDR3 reads CSYAGNEQFF. The CDR3 bases are TGCAGCTATGCAGGGAATGAGCAGTTCTTC.

The chain carries TRBV28 and TRBJ2-5; D gene ambiguous. Germline CDR1 and CDR2: MDHEN and SYDVKM. CDR3 length equals 12 residues. With 1 base removed from V and 7 bases from J, the gap between germline ends came to 7 bases. The CDR3 DNA reads as TGTGCCAGCAGTTTATCCCGGCCGACCCAGTACTTC. Its protein is CASSLSRPTQYF.

The chain recombines TRBV19 with TRBJ1-2, with 7 positions matching TRBD1. Germline CDR1 reads LNHDA; CDR2 reads SQIVND (reference sequence). The CDR3 has 13 amino acids. V lost 5 bases and J lost 3; bases outside the gene matches: 3. CDR3 DNA: TGTGCCAGTAGTCCAGACAGGGACTATGGCTACACCTTC. It is translated as CASSPDRDYGYTF.